This TCR beta chain was recovered during a study of shared clonotypes between healthy human individuals. Germline V CDR1 and CDR2: SGHVS, FQNEAQ. The CDR3 length is 12 residues. Trimming stripped 11 bases from V and 6 bases from J, with 13 bases between. Notes on the study in general: Researchers sampled blood only, noting tissue repertoires likely differ. In the sorted subsets, rarefaction showed sequencing was incomplete despite large depth.

Free of recent acute infections or vaccinations, the donors were healthy HIV-negative adults. Note on this clone: No antigen is known for it.

Libraries were prepared by immunoSEQ multiplex PCR; TCRdb keeps only in-frame clonotypes and omits some of them. The profile shows approximately 710,000 clones, about 90% of them singletons. This TCR came from a man in his late teens or twenties in good health. Some clones in this sample may be carry-over from other donors' samples. Material: memory CD8+ T cells from PBMCs. Regarding subset: CD45RO+ cells pooled with CCR7-negative TemRA cells. V and J are TRBV7-8 and TRBJ1-4; D possibly corresponds to TRBD1 (6 bases). CDR3 nucleotide sequence: TGTGCCGGTAGGGCAGGGGATGAAAAACTGTTTTTT. This translates into CAGRAGDEKLFF.